Listed here is a single T cell receptor (beta chain). The table came from immunoSEQ multiplex PCR; TCRdb's copy has only in-frame clones and leaves some out. The data contain 150,000 to 200,000 clones, roughly 87% of them singletons. These data are taken from a study of blood T cell repertoires in COVID-19. Study-level background: Sites in the United States, Italy and Spain provided acute and convalescent COVID-19 samples. PBMCs, B-cell-depleted T cells, or T cells were the source of the cDNA or gDNA that made up the material.

The Seattle patients, enrolled during active infection, were followed longitudinally. The germline V and J ends were trimmed by 4 bases and 4 bases, with 16 bases remaining between them. Germline assignment: CDR1 LNHDA and CDR2 SQIVND (reference sequence). This CDR3 has 15 amino acids. The TCR was taken from a woman between 70 and 85 years old with COVID-19, enrolled during active disease. Material: peripheral blood. The chain carries TRBV19 and TRBJ1-2, with D maybe TRBD1 (6 bases). The CDR3 reads CASSTPGGLVYGYTF. As DNA, the CDR3 is TGTGCCAGTAGTACCCCCGGGGGGCTTGTCTATGGCTACACCTTC.